This T cell receptor beta chain was sequenced in a study of T cells in Graves' hyperthyroidism and ophthalmopathy. Investigators excluded patients with uncontrolled infection, other autoimmune disease, pregnancy or lactation. TCR beta CDR3 regions were amplified from RNA transcripts. A first-round RT-PCR of the TCR CDR3 used the HTBI primer set. In TCRdb, the multiplex PCR reads were re-called with MiXCR into one record per CDR3 protein. This repertoire shows approximately 600,000 distinct CDR3 sequences, roughly 17% found once; its top ten account for 3% to 4.5%. Whole-study findings and limits: Classification by a 13 V-J model distinguished ophthalmopathy from stable hyperthyroidism.

CDR3 length: 12 amino acids. V was shortened by 5 bases and J by 3 bases, with 8 bases between the two germline ends. Germline assignment: CDR1 KGHSH and CDR2 LQKENI. This clonotype came up many times. What it recognizes is unknown. The gene calls are TRBV18 and TRBJ2-7; D gene uncertain. Sample: blood. The receptor's source is a woman in her twenties or thirties with Graves' hyperthyroidism. The CDR3 DNA sequence: TGTGCCAGCTCAAGACACTACTACGAGCAGTACTTC. As protein: CASSRHYYEQYF.